The present entry profiles one TCR beta chain with its context. This sample is drawn from a study of blood T cell repertoires in COVID-19. Background on the study: The United States, Italy and Spain were the sources of the acute and convalescent COVID-19 samples.

TCRdb's table, derived via immunoSEQ multiplex PCR, lists solely in-frame clones and lacks some. The table has about 110,000 clones, approximately 82% seen once. Germline V lookup: CDR1 ENHRY, CDR2 SYGVKD. The CDR3 runs 13 residues. V trimming: 4 bases; J trimming: 5 bases; junction bases outside the gene matches: 2. This chain links TRBV10-3 with TRBJ1-2, with TRBD1 identical over 9 bases. What was sequenced was peripheral blood. The receptor's source is a woman of 80 years or more with acute or convalescent COVID-19. CDR3 nucleotides: TGTGCCATCAGTGGGGGGACAGGGTATGGCTACACCTTC. The encoded protein is CAISGGTGYGYTF.